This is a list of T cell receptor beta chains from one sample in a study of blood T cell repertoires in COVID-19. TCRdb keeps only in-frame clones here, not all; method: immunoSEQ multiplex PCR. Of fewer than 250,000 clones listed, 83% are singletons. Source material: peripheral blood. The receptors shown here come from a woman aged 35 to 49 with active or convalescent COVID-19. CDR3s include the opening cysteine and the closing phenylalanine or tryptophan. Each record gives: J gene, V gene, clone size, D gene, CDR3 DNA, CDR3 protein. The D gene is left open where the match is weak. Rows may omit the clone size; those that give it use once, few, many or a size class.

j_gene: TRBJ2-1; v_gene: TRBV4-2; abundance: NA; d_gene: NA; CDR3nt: TGTGCCAGCAGCCAAGGACAGACCCACGATGAGCAGTTCTTC; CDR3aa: CASSQGQTHDEQFF
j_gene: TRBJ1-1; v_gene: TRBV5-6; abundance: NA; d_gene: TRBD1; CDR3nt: TGTGCCAGCAGCCACGGGACAGGGGGCTGGGACACTGAAGCTTTCTTT; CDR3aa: CASSHGTGGWDTEAFF
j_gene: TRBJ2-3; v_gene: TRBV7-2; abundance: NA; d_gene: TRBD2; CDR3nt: TGTGCCAGCAGCTTAGAGGGACTAGCTAGCACAGATACGCAGTATTTT; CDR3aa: CASSLEGLASTDTQYF
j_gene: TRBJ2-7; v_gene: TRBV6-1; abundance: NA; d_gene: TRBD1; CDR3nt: TGTGCCAGCAGTGAGCAGGGGGAATCCTACGAGCAGTACTTC; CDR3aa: CASSEQGESYEQYF
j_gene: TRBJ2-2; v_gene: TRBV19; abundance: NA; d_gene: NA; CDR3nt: TGTGCCAGCGAACACGACACCGGGGAGCTGTTTTTT; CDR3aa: CASEHDTGELFF
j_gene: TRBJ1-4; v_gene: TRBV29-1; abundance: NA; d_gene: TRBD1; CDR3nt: TGCAGCGTGGTCGACAGGGAGTCTAATGAAAAACTGTTTTTT; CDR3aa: CSVVDRESNEKLFF
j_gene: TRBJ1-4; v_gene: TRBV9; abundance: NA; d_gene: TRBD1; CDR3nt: TGTGCCAGCAGCGTAAACTCCCAACAGGGGCATAATGAAAAACTGTTTTTT; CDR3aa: CASSVNSQQGHNEKLFF
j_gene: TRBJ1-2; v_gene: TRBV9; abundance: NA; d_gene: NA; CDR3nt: TGTGCCAGCAGCGTAGCACAGTTCAACTATGGCTACACCTTC; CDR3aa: CASSVAQFNYGYTF
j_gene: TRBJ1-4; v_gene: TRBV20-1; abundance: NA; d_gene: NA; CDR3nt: TGCAGTGCTAGTCCGGGGGTTAATGAAAAACTGTTTTTT; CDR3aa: CSASPGVNEKLFF
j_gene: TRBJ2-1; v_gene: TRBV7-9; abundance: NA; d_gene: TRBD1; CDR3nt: TGTGCCAGCAGCTGGGACAGCAATGAGCAGTTCTTC; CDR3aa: CASSWDSNEQFF
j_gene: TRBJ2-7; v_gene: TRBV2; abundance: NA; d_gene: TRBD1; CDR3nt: TGTGCCAGCAGAGAAGACAGGGGGTGGTCCTACGAGCAGTACTTC; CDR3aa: CASREDRGWSYEQYF
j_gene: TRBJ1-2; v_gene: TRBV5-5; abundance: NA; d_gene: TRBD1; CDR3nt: TGTGCCAGCAGCCGTCTCGCGACAGGGGGTCCCTATGGCTACACCTTC; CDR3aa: CASSRLATGGPYGYTF
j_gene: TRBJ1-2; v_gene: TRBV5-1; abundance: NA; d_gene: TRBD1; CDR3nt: TGCGCCAGCAGCGTTCAGGGACAGGGAGCCGATGGCTACACCTTC; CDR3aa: CASSVQGQGADGYTF
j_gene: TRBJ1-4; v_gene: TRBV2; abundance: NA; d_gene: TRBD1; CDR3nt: TGTGCCAGCAGGAGTACAGGGGTTGGAACTAATGAAAAACTGTTTTTT; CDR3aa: CASRSTGVGTNEKLFF
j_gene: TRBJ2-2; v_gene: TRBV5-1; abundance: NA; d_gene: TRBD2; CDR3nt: TGCGCCAGCAGCTTGGCAGCGGGAGGGAACACCGGGGAGCTGTTTTTT; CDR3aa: CASSLAAGGNTGELFF
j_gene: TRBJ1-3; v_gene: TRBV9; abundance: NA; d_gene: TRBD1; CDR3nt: TGTGCCAGCAGCGTCAGGCCTCCGACAGGGAATGGAAACACCATATATTTT; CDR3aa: CASSVRPPTGNGNTIYF
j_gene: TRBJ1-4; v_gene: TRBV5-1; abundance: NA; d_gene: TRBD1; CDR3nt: TGCGCCAGCAGCTCCGGACAGGCAACTAATGAAAAACTGTTTTTT; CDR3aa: CASSSGQATNEKLFF
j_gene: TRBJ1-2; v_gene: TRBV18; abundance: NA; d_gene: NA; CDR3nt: TGTGCCAGCACACACAGTGATAACTATGGCTACACCTTC; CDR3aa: CASTHSDNYGYTF
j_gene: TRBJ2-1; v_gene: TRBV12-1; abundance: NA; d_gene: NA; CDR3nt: TGTGCCAGCAGCTGCCCCCAGCGGGACTACTACAATGAGCAGTTCTTC; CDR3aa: CASSCPQRDYYNEQFF
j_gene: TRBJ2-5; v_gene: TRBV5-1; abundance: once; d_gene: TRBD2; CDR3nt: TGCGCCAGCAGCCTGCAACGACTAGCCCAAGAGACCCAGTACTTC; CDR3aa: CASSLQRLAQETQYF
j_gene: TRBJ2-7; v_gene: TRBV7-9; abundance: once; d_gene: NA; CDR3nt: TGTGCCAGCAGACTAGATGGCACCTACGAGCAGTACTTC; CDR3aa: CASRLDGTYEQYF
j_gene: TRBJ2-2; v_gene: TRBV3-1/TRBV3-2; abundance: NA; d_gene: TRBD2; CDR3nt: TGTGCCAGCAGCAAGCTAGCGGCGAACACCGGGGAGCTGTTTTTT; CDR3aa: CASSKLAANTGELFF
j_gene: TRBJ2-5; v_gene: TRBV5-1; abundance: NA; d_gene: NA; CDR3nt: TGCGCCAGCAGCTCTGGACAGCCCCAAGAGACCCAGTACTTC; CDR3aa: CASSSGQPQETQYF
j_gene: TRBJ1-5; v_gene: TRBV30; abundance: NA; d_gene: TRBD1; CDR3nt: TGTGCCTGGAGTGTAGCCAGGGGGGATTGGAGCAATCAGCCCCAGCATTTT; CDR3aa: CAWSVARGDWSNQPQHF
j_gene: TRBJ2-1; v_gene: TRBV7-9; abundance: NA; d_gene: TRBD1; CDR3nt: TGTGCCAGCAGCTTGGGGCAAGGACAGGGGGCACACAATGAGCAGTTCTTC; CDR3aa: CASSLGQGQGAHNEQFF
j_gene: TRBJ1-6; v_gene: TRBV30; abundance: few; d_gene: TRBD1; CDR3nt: TGTGCCTGGAGTATCACGGGGACAGGGAGTAATTCACCCCTCCACTTT; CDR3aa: CAWSITGTGSNSPLHF
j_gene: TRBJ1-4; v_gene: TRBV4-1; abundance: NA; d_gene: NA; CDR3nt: TGCGCCAGCAGCCAAGGGACAGCAACTAATGAAAAACTGTTTTTT; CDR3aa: CASSQGTATNEKLFF